The 11 T cell receptor beta chains below were found in one sample sequenced in a study of blood T cell repertoires in COVID-19 (dated by TCRdb to 2020 to 2021). The protocol used for the library was the immunoSEQ multiplex PCR assay. TCRdb holds this immuneACCESS table with in-frame rearrangements only. Some clones are missing; in checked studies, unresolved V genes explain under half, and the rest has no known cause. The sample table contains approximately 100,000 clones; only one count was recorded for 65% to 75% of them. The ten largest clones capture approximately 0.88% of the sample. The sequencing sample was made of peripheral blood. These receptors were collected from a human donor with acute or convalescent COVID-19. The donor label of this sample is uncertain.

The chain joins TRBV9 to TRBJ1-1; TRBD1 might be the D (6 bases). CDR3 length: 15 residues. Germline CDR1 is SGDLS and CDR2 is YYNGEE. Trimming removed 4 bases from V and 4 bases from J, with 17 bases in between. This CDR3 reads CASSPRGGDGTEAFF. CDR3 bases: TGTGCCAGCAGCCCCAGGGGAGGGGACGGCACTGAAGCTTTCTTT.

V gene TRBV28 combines with J gene TRBJ2-7; TRBD2 agrees at 7 bases. From germline, CDR1 is MDHEN and CDR2 SYDVKM. Trimming removed 5 bases from V and 0 bases from J; junction bases left unmatched: 10. The CDR3 length is 16 residues. The CDR3: CASSKGTIGSSYEQYF. CDR3 nucleotide sequence: TGTGCCAGCAGTAAAGGGACTATCGGCAGCTCCTACGAGCAGTACTTC.

The gene calls are TRBV5-4 and TRBJ2-1; 8 bases agree with TRBD2. Germline CDR1 reads SGHNT; CDR2 reads YYREEE (reference sequence). The CDR3 extends over 15 amino acids. The junction had 9 bases not matched to a gene; V was cut back by 0 bases and J by 10 bases. This CDR3 reads CASSLGGGGPGEQFF. DNA for the CDR3: TGTGCCAGCAGCTTGGGTGGCGGGGGGCCGGGGGAGCAGTTCTTC. Full variable domain (rest looked up from reference TRBV5-4 and TRBJ2-1): ETGVTQSPTHLIKTRGQQVTLRCSSQSGHNTVSWYQQALGQGPQFIFQYYREEENGRGNFPPRFSGLQFPNYSSELNVNALELDDSALYLCASSLGGGGPGEQFFGPGTRLTVL.

The V call is TRBV20-1, the J call TRBJ1-1; no reliable D call. V dropped 2 bases and J dropped 4 bases, with 5 bases sitting between them. The CDR3 contains 11 residues. CDR1 is DFQATT and CDR2 is SNEGSKA in the germline V gene (reference sequence). CDR3 in amino acids: CSARSGTEAFF. The CDR3 region has the DNA TGCAGTGCTAGATCGGGCACTGAAGCTTTCTTT.

This clone was observed a few times. CDR3 residues: CATSDSSMTSGGGSDTQYF. In DNA form, the CDR3 reads TGTGCCACCAGTGATTCCTCGATGACTAGCGGGGGGGGCTCAGATACGCAGTATTTT. This chain links TRBV24-1 with TRBJ2-3; TRBD2 matches at 14 bases. V lost 2 bases, J lost 4 bases, and 10 bases stayed unmatched. The CDR3 totals 19 residues. Per germline, CDR1 KGHDR and CDR2 SFDVKD.

The CDR3 spells CASSVAADRETEAFF. In DNA, the CDR3 is TGTGCCAGCAGCGTAGCGGCGGACAGGGAGACTGAAGCTTTCTTT. The rearrangement joins TRBV9 to TRBJ1-1; TRBD1 matches 8 bases. CDR3 length: 15 amino acids. Unmatched junction bases numbered 6, after V lost 0 bases and J lost 5 bases. Germline V gene data show CDR1 as SGDLS and CDR2 as YYNGEE.

The J gene is TRBJ2-5, the V gene TRBV2; TRBD2 aligns across 14 bases. V lost 3 bases and J lost 5; bases outside the gene matches: 8. Germline assignment: CDR1 SNHLY and CDR2 FYNNEI. The CDR3 spans 17 residues. CDR3 residues: CASSELTSGGAEETQYF. The CDR3 bases are TGTGCCAGCAGTGAGCTGACTAGCGGGGGGGCCGAGGAGACCCAGTACTTC. Filled out from reference TRBV2 and TRBJ2-5, the complete variable domain reads EPEVTQTPSHQVTQMGQEVILRCVPISNHLYFYWYRQILGQKVEFLVSFYNNEISEKSEIFDDQFSVERPDGSNFTLKIRSTKLEDSAMYFCASSELTSGGAEETQYFGPGTRLLVL.

The CDR3 bases are TGTGCCTGGATTCCAGGGAATCGGAACACTGAAGCTTTCTTT. This sequence encodes CAWIPGNRNTEAFF. The genes are TRBV30 and TRBJ1-1; possible D gene TRBD1, 5 bases. Trimming cost V 4 bases and J 1 base, with 13 bases left between them. The CDR3 has 14 amino acids. CDR1 and CDR2 from the germline V gene are GTSNPN and SVGIG (reference sequence). Drawing the rest from reference TRBV30 and TRBJ1-1, the complete variable domain is SQTIHQWPATLVQPVGSPLSLECTVEGTSNPNLYWYRQAAGRGLQLLFYSVGIGQISSEVPQNLSASRPQDRQFILSSKKLLLSDSGFYLCAWIPGNRNTEAFFGQGTRLTVV.

The chain employs TRBV7-2 and TRBJ1-3, with 7 positions matching TRBD1. The CDR3 spans 15 residues. Germline V gives CDR1 SGHTA, CDR2 FQGNSA. J lost 4 bases, V lost 0 bases, and 3 bases had no gene match. The CDR3 loop reads CASSLALTGGNTIYF. The CDR3 DNA reads as TGTGCCAGCAGCTTAGCCCTGACAGGGGGAAACACCATATATTTT.

The V gene is TRBV24-1, the J gene TRBJ2-1; 9 bases fit TRBD1. Germline values: CDR1 KGHDR, CDR2 SFDVKD. V shed 4 bases and J 7 bases; nucleotides not matched to a gene: 13. This CDR3 is 17 amino acids long. Here the CDR3 reads CATSDSGQGVWENEQFF. CDR3 DNA: TGTGCCACCAGTGACTCGGGACAGGGAGTTTGGGAGAATGAGCAGTTCTTC.

J is TRBJ1-6 and V is TRBV5-1; weak D call: TRBD1 (5 bases). The CDR3 is 14 residues long. The V end lost 4 bases, the J end lost 6 bases, and 11 bases lay between the germline ends. Per germline, CDR1 SGHRS and CDR2 YFSETQ. CDR3 nucleotides: TGCGCCAGCAGCCCTAGGGACTTTAATTCACCCCTCCACTTT. As protein: CASSPRDFNSPLHF.